This T cell receptor beta chain was identified in a study of Graves' ophthalmopathy and Graves' hyperthyroidism. The length of the CDR3 is 15 residues. From germline, CDR1 is MNHEY and CDR2 SVGAGI. V lost 4 bases to trimming and J lost 3 bases, with 13 bases between them. Hyperthyroidism qualified as stable when ophthalmopathy did not develop within 18 months of follow-up. Patients were left out if they had other autoimmune diseases, uncontrolled infections, pregnancy or lactation. Amplification of TCR beta CDR3 regions used RNA transcripts. Second-round multiplex PCR came after a first-round RT-PCR that employed HTBI primers. TCRdb re-called the multiplex PCR reads through MiXCR, storing one row per CDR3 protein. The table records 620,000 or so distinct CDR3 sequences, about 20% of them present only once. About this clonotype: What it binds is unknown.

Study-level points and caveats: In separating ophthalmopathy from stable hyperthyroidism, a 13-signature model achieved around 85% sensitivity and 81.08% specificity. In blood, most expanded thyroid clonotypes above 0.001 frequency were also detected.

The chain has TRBV6-5 and TRBJ1-5, with D unclear. The material sequenced was peripheral blood. The sequence was obtained from a woman aged 18-30 years with stable Graves' hyperthyroidism. Some clones in this sample may be carry-over from other donors' samples. In DNA form, the CDR3 reads TGTGCCAGCAGTTCGGGCGGGGATAACAATCAGCCCCAGCATTTT. It translates to CASSSGGDNNQPQHF.